This T cell receptor (beta chain) is from a study of T cell repertoires in cytomegalovirus infection. About the study: Recently identified HLA-C-restricted CMV epitopes were among the peptides used. Indicated by public TCR beta signatures were CMV infection and matching HLA type. Regarding the study as a whole: Individuals carrying CMV plus the relevant HLA were identified by cumulative frequency of public TCR beta families.

As concerns this clonotype: Its cognate antigen is unknown.

TCRdb analysed the reads with MiXCR anew, one entry per CDR3 protein. The sample yields approximately 590,000 distinct CDR3 sequences, 35% to 50% seen once. CDR3 length equals 16 residues. V dropped 2 bases and J dropped 5 bases, with 16 bases sitting between them. The V gene's germline CDR1 is SGHNT and CDR2 YENEEA. Material: cultured PBMCs, obtained from culture after CMV antigen stimulation. The V gene is TRBV11-3, the J gene TRBJ1-5; D unclear. This receptor was obtained from a human donor in good health (CMV status not recorded). Some clones in this sample may be carry-over from other donors' samples. The CDR3 sequence: CASSLWQYLRDQPQHF. The CDR3 bases are TGTGCCAGCAGCTTATGGCAGTACCTTCGGGATCAGCCCCAGCATTTT.